This TCR beta chain originates from a study of Ad26.COV2.S vaccination and SARS-CoV-2 variants listed by TCRdb under 2021. Turning to the overall study: Donors in the vaccine arm were drawn from COV1001, a multicentre, randomized, double-blind, placebo-controlled phase I-IIa trial testing Ad26.COV2.S in healthy adults. Ad26.COV2.S was administered intramuscularly at a dose of 5x10^10 or 1x10^11 viral particles, either as one shot or as two shots given 56 days apart. TCRbeta repertoire sequencing was used to assess the specificity and breadth of SARS-CoV-2-reactive T cell receptors after Ad26.COV2.S vaccination. A total of 32 samples were included in the TCR-sequenced set, comprising roughly 19 Ad26.COV2.S vaccine recipients, 5 placebo recipients and 8 SARS-CoV-2 convalescent individuals. Participants in the trial were split at random into five groups of five each, receiving low-dose or high-dose Ad26.COV2.S once or twice, or else placebo on both occasions. Throughout the experiments and outcome assessment, investigators stayed blinded to trial group allocation. On the study overall, not on this receptor specifically: After vaccination, spike-specific CD8+ and CD4+ T cell responses were reported to show substantial breadth. It was noted by the authors that total T cell responses may have been underestimated by the TCR breadth and depth analyses. Ad26.COV2.S recipients had higher spike-specific TCR breadth than placebo recipients (P = 0.0014). The study was not powered for comparison of responses between vaccine doses or regimens. Comparable non-spike TCR breadth was observed between vaccine and placebo recipients, consistent with only spike being contained in the vaccine.

This clone was counted only a few times. The antigen it binds to is not known. Base qualities were left out, and no much larger clone turns up one base away. TCRbeta CDR3 regions were sequenced with the immunoSEQ Assay. After extraction, genomic DNA underwent amplification by bias-controlled multiplex PCR, followed by high-throughput sequencing. Regarding the original processing steps: To quantify the absolute abundance of every unique TCRbeta CDR3 region, sequences were collapsed and filtered. T cell fraction was estimated by normalizing TCRbeta template counts to usable DNA, with usable DNA measured through amplification of reference genes found in all nucleated cells. Repertoire TCRs were annotated as SARS-CoV-2-specific when V gene, CDR3 amino acid sequence and J gene were exactly matched to a known reactive TCR set. The reference SARS-CoV-2 TCR set was obtained from MIRA and was filtered for enrichment in COVID-19-positive ImmuneCODE repertoires, whereby public or cross-reactive TCRs were removed. Using the MIRA antigens, annotated TCRs were further analysed by specific ORF or by position within an ORF. Depth was the summed frequency of annotated unique rearrangements, while breadth was defined as annotated unique rearrangements over total unique productive rearrangements. TCR breadth was compared between groups using two-sided Wilcoxon rank-sum tests. Drawn from immuneACCESS, this table holds only the in-frame rearrangements with V and J called that TCRdb kept. Clones are partly lost; checked studies trace under half to an unresolved V gene and leave the rest unexplained. For V, J and clone size, that table is used; D and trimming come from the DNA. This sample holds some 350,000 clones; around 83% were observed only once. Clones ranked in the top ten supply about 3.5% of the sample.

Via the germline V gene (reference sequence), CDR1 is SGHKS and CDR2 YYEKEE. Trimming accounts for 2 bases at V and 6 bases at J, while the number of junction bases matched to no gene is 9. The CDR3 goes from the cysteine to the phenylalanine over 15 residues. Of the read, only the CDR3 DNA is kept; its 45 bases are in frame from base 1. The treatment or condition label, as the study defines it: around 19 received Ad26.COV2.S at low or high dose, single or two shots; 5 received placebo; per-sample allocation not given. For vaccine and placebo recipients, the sequenced repertoires came from samples collected on day 63 after the first injection. Between 29 July and 7 August 2020, Cohort 1b enrolled around 25 adults aged 18-55 years at one site in Boston, USA. Ad26.COV2.S was a replication-incompetent adenovirus type 26 vector expressing a prefusion-stabilized SARS-CoV-2 spike protein from the original Wuhan strain.

The sequences come from peripheral blood, collected in a trial of Ad26.COV2.S vaccine versus placebo. The receptor's source is a person between 18 and 65 years old who received the Ad26.COV2.S COVID-19 vaccine or a placebo. The chain links TRBV5-5 with TRBJ2-7; the junction holds 9 bases that match TRBD1. The CDR3 has the sequence CASSFQGTGRGEQYF. The DNA reads TGTGCCAGCAGCTTTCAGGGGACAGGGAGAGGCGAGCAGTACTTC.